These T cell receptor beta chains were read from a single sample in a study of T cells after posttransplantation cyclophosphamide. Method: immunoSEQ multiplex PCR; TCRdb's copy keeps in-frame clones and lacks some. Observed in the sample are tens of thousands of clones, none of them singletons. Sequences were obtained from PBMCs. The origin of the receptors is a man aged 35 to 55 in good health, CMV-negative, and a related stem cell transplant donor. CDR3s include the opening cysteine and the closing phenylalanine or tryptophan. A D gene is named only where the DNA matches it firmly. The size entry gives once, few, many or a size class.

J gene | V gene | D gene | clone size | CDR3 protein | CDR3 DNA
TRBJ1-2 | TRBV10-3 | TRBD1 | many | CAISEGTGVPYGYTF | TGTGCCATCAGTGAGGGGACAGGGGTCCCCTATGGCTACACCTTC
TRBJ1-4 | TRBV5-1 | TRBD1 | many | CASSLTGQGAEKLFF | TGCGCCAGCAGCTTGACTGGACAGGGAGCTGAAAAACTGTTTTTT
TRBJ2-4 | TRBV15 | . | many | CATSRGPGGSSDF | TGTGCCACCAGCAGAGGACCCGGGGGATCTTCGGACTTC
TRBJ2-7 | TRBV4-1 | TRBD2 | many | CASSQSPSGYEQYF | TGCGCCAGCAGCCAAAGCCCTAGCGGCTACGAGCAGTACTTC
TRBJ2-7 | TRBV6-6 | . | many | CASSSGGSSYEQYF | TGTGCCAGCAGTTCCGGAGGGAGCTCCTACGAGCAGTACTTC
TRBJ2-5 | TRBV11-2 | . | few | CASSSRGRPQETQYF | TGTGCCAGCAGTTCCAGGGGCCGACCGCAAGAGACCCAGTACTTC
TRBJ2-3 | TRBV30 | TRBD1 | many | CAWNLDRSFLTDTQYF | TGTGCCTGGAATCTGGACAGGAGTTTTCTCACAGATACGCAGTATTTT
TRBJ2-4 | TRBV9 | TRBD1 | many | CASSDGQEPKNIQYF | TGTGCCAGCAGCGATGGACAGGAACCGAAAAACATTCAGTACTTC
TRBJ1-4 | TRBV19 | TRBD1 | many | CASSTLGTGGEKLFF | TGTGCCAGTAGTACATTGGGGACAGGGGGGGAAAAACTGTTTTTT
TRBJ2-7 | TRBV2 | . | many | CASSVILGLARHEQYF | TGTGCCAGCAGTGTTATCCTGGGGCTAGCGAGACACGAGCAGTACTTC
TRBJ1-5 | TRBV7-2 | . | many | CASSTQGGQPQHF | TGTGCCAGCAGCACTCAAGGAGGTCAGCCCCAGCATTTT
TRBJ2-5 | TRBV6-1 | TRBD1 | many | CASSVSGAGGQETQYF | TGTGCCAGCAGTGTTTCCGGAGCAGGGGGCCAAGAGACCCAGTACTTC
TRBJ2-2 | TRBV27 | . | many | CASSPGSGTGELFF | TGTGCCAGCAGTCCGGGGTCGGGCACCGGGGAGCTGTTTTTT
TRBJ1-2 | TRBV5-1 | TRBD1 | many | CASTGGTGNDGYTF | TGCGCCAGCACAGGTGGGACAGGCAACGATGGCTACACCTTC
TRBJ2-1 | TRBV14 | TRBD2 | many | CASSQDVSSGGEGEQFF | TGTGCCAGCAGCCAAGATGTGTCCTCGGGAGGGGAGGGTGAGCAGTTCTTC
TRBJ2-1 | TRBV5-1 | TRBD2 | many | CASSFTGGNEQFF | TGCGCCAGCAGCTTCACGGGGGGCAATGAGCAGTTCTTC
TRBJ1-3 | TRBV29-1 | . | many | CSVEGTSSGNTIYF | TGCAGCGTTGAAGGGACATCCTCTGGAAACACCATATATTTT
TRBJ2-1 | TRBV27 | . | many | CASSLITSSYNEQFF | TGTGCCAGCAGTTTAATCACAAGCTCCTACAATGAGCAGTTCTTC
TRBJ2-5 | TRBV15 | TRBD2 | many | CATQGLAGEQETQYF | TGTGCCACCCAGGGACTAGCGGGAGAGCAAGAGACCCAGTACTTC
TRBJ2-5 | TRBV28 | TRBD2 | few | CASSRLAGGPQTQYF | TGTGCCAGCAGTCGACTAGCGGGAGGGCCGCAGACCCAGTACTTC
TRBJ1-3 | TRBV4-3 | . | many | CASSQDLRRPRNTIYF | TGCGCCAGCAGCCAAGATCTGCGACGGCCGCGGAACACCATATATTTT
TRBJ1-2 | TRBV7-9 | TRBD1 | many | CASSLGGGHYGYTF | TGTGCCAGCAGCTTAGGAGGGGGCCACTATGGCTACACCTTC